Listed here are 29 T cell receptor beta chains from one sample, sequenced in a study of blood T cell repertoires in COVID-19. Data came from immunoSEQ multiplex PCR; TCRdb stores just in-frame clones and leaves some out. Of over 250,000 clones in the sample, around 87% were seen once. Material for sequencing was PBMCs or T cells enriched from blood (not recorded which). The receptors here all came from a woman under 40 who had recovered from COVID-19.

To note about this clone: The sample has other DNA sequences that encode this CDR3 too. V usage is TRBV18 and J usage is TRBJ2-1; D remains ambiguous. V lost 2 bases and J lost 5, with 7 bases in between. The CDR3 length is 13 residues. Germline V gives CDR1 KGHSH, CDR2 LQKENI. The CDR3 here is CASSPSRDNEQFF. The DNA for the CDR3 is TGTGCCAGCTCACCATCGAGAGACAATGAGCAGTTCTTC. Supplemented by reference TRBV18 and TRBJ2-1, the full variable domain reads NAGVMQNPRHLVRRRGQEARLRCSPMKGHSHVYWYRQLPEEGLKFMVYLQKENIIDESGMPKERFSAEFPKEGPSILRIQQVVRGDSAAYFCASSPSRDNEQFFGPGTRLTVL.

The chain links TRBV2 to TRBJ1-2, with D unclear. V was trimmed by 6 bases and J by 0 bases, leaving 8 bases between them. Germline V gene lookup returns CDR1 SNHLY and CDR2 FYNNEI. The CDR3 sequence is 13 residues long. The CDR3 loop reads CASSRLTNYGYTF. CDR3 DNA: TGTGCCAGCAGCAGACTGACTAACTATGGCTACACCTTC.

The chain combines TRBV7-9 with TRBJ1-2, with 9 bases that match TRBD1. Germline lookup yields CDR1 SEHNR and CDR2 FQNEAQ (reference sequence). This CDR3 comprises 15 residues. The V and J ends lost 3 bases and 6 bases, in that order; junction bases with no gene match: 8. The CDR3 nucleotides read TGTGCCAGCAGCTTCTGGGGACAGGGCGGCGATGGCTACACCTTC. This codes for CASSFWGQGGDGYTF. Looking up the rest from reference TRBV7-9 and TRBJ1-2 gives the full variable domain: DTGVSQNPRHKITKRGQNVTFRCDPISEHNRLYWYRQTLGQGPEFLTYFQNEAQLEKSRLLSDRFSAERPKGSFSTLEIQRTEQGDSAMYLCASSFWGQGGDGYTFGSGTRLTVV.

This chain connects TRBV10-3 to TRBJ1-1, with D unclear. V gave up 2 bases and J gave up 0 bases, with 7 bases separating them. CDR3 length: 14 amino acids. Looked up from germline, CDR1 is ENHRY and CDR2 is SYGVKD. Here the CDR3 reads CAISEISVNTEAFF. CDR3 nucleotide sequence: TGTGCCATCAGTGAGATCTCAGTGAACACTGAAGCTTTCTTT.

The sample holds a few counts of this clone. The chain couples TRBV9 to TRBJ1-5, with D perhaps TRBD1 (6 bases). Looked up from germline, CDR1 is SGDLS and CDR2 is YYNGEE. The CDR3 consists of 15 residues. Trimming removed 3 bases at V and 1 base at J, with 11 bases between. CDR3 loop: CASSAITGSNQPQHF. DNA for the CDR3: TGTGCCAGCAGCGCGATTACAGGGAGCAATCAGCCCCAGCATTTT.

The chain recombines TRBV7-9 with TRBJ1-2; 7 bases fit TRBD1. The CDR3 spans 15 residues. V shed 1 base and J 6 bases; nucleotides not matched to a gene: 8. Germline V gene lookup returns CDR1 SEHNR and CDR2 FQNEAQ (reference sequence). The CDR3 DNA sequence: TGTGCCAGCAGCTTAGTAGGAGGGGGCGCAAATGGCTACACCTTC. Translating it yields CASSLVGGGANGYTF.

CDR3 nucleotide sequence: TGTGCCAGCAGCTTGGCGATCAGGGGGCCCGAGTTCTCTGGAAACACCATATATTTT. It encodes CASSLAIRGPEFSGNTIYF. The chain carries TRBV5-6 and TRBJ1-3, with 8 bases lining up with TRBD1. Germline values: CDR1 SGHDT, CDR2 YYEEEE. Trimming took 0 bases from V and 0 from J; bases not matched to a gene: 11. This CDR3 has 19 amino acids.

In its sample, this clone was seen once. The genes are TRBV4-1 and TRBJ2-7, with D maybe TRBD2 (6 bases). Germline values: CDR1 MGHRA, CDR2 YSYEKL. The CDR3 totals 15 residues. V was shortened by 4 bases and J by 4 bases, with 17 bases between the two germline ends. CDR3 sequence: CASSRISAGRYEQYF. DNA for the CDR3: TGCGCCAGCAGCCGCATATCTGCGGGGCGGTACGAGCAGTACTTC.

This clone was recorded many times. Other DNA sequences of this sample code for an identical CDR3. The chain uses TRBV9 and TRBJ2-5, with D possibly matching TRBD1 (5 bases). Deletions cut 0 bases from V and 0 bases from J, with 9 bases between. CDR1 SGDLS and CDR2 YYNGEE come from the germline V gene. CDR3 size: 15 residues. CDR3 residues: CASSVATAYQETQYF. The DNA of the CDR3 is TGTGCCAGCAGCGTAGCGACAGCTTACCAAGAGACCCAGTACTTC.

The chain uses TRBV15 and TRBJ1-1, with TRBD1 as a possible D gene (6 bases). The CDR3 covers 13 residues. Trimming left V 6 bases short and J 1 base short, with 9 bases between. Germline V lookup: CDR1 LNHNV, CDR2 YYDKDF (reference sequence). CDR3 coding DNA: TGTGCCACCAGTGGACAGCCGAACACTGAAGCTTTCTTT. Translated: CATSGQPNTEAFF.

The gene calls are TRBV7-2 and TRBJ2-7, with D uncertain. The CDR3 is 13 residues long. The ends were cut back, 2 bases at V and 7 bases at J, with 12 bases in the middle. Germline V gene data show CDR1 as SGHTA and CDR2 as FQGNSA. This CDR3 reads CASSLMAPREQYF. The DNA of the CDR3 is TGTGCCAGCAGCTTAATGGCCCCGCGGGAGCAGTACTTC. The full variable domain, in which reference TRBV7-2 and TRBJ2-7 provide the parts outside the CDR3, is GAGVSQSPSNKVTEKGKDVELRCDPISGHTALYWYRQSLGQGLEFLIYFQGNSAPDKSGLPSDRFSAERTGGSVSTLTIQRTQQEDSAVYLCASSLMAPREQYFGPGTRLTVT.

The gene calls are TRBV7-2 and TRBJ2-7; TRBD1 aligns across 8 bases. CDR3 length: 13 residues. V dropped 3 bases and J dropped 5; count of bases not matched to a gene: 3. The germline V gene encodes CDR1 SGHTA and CDR2 FQGNSA. CDR3 sequence reads: CASSLRQGNEQYF. The CDR3 nucleotides read TGTGCCAGCAGCTTGCGACAGGGGAACGAGCAGTACTTC.

Concerning this clone itself: One end of the junction varies from germline; a read error may be responsible. The chain links TRBV18 to TRBJ2-5; D is undetermined. This CDR3 contains 14 residues. Looked up from germline, CDR1 is KGHSH and CDR2 is LQKENI. The CDR3: CASTPFRDQETQYF. The CDR3 coding sequence is TGTGCCAGCACACCCTTCCGAGACCAAGAGACCCAGTACTTC.

The chain is built from TRBV2 and TRBJ1-4; the match to TRBD1 covers 10 bases. V gave up 3 bases and J gave up 4 bases; unmatched junction bases: 5. CDR1 and CDR2 from the germline V gene are SNHLY and FYNNEI. This CDR3 has 16 residues. The CDR3 DNA follows: TGTGCCAGCAGTGATCGACAGGGGGCGCTTAATGAAAAACTGTTTTTT. Translating it yields CASSDRQGALNEKLFF.

The chain employs TRBV2 and TRBJ1-5; 7 bases match TRBD1. With V trimmed by 5 bases and J by 0 bases, 4 bases remained unmatched. The CDR3 is 15 residues long. In germline, CDR1 is SNHLY, CDR2 FYNNEI. The CDR3 spells CASSQGTASNQPQHF. The CDR3 DNA follows: TGTGCCAGCAGTCAGGGGACAGCTAGCAATCAGCCCCAGCATTTT.

This clone was counted only a few times. Other DNA sequences in this sample translate to the same CDR3. The chain recombines TRBV11-2 with TRBJ1-6; the D is unclear. The CDR3 is 13 amino acids. The germline CDR1 and CDR2 sequences are SGHAT and FQNNGV. The germline V and J ends were trimmed by 1 base and 7 bases, with 5 bases remaining between them. The CDR3 reads CASSLGRNSPLHF. For the CDR3, the DNA is TGTGCCAGCAGCTTAGGTCGGAATTCACCCCTCCACTTT. The full variable domain, its missing parts supplied by reference TRBV11-2 and TRBJ1-6, is EAGVAQSPRYKIIEKRQSVAFWCNPISGHATLYWYQQILGQGPKLLIQFQNNGVVDDSQLPKDRFSAERLKGVDSTLKIQPAKLEDSAVYLCASSLGRNSPLHFGNGTRLTVT.

This clone showed up just a few times. The J gene is TRBJ2-5, the V gene TRBV12-3 or TRBV12-4; TRBD1 matches 7 bases. Trimming took 6 bases from V and 3 from J; bases not matched to a gene: 4. The CDR3 has 13 amino acids. CDR3 sequence reads: CASRTGTEETQYF. CDR3 nucleotide sequence: TGTGCCAGCAGGACCGGGACAGAAGAGACCCAGTACTTC.

The rearrangement links TRBV4-1 to TRBJ2-3; 8 bases align to TRBD2. Germline trimming cut 6 bases from V and 4 bases from J; bases unmatched to any gene: 12. This CDR3 region has 16 residues. The germline V gene encodes CDR1 MGHRA and CDR2 YSYEKL. As DNA, the CDR3 is TGCGCCAGCAGTCGAGGACTAGCTGGTTCGGCAGATACGCAGTATTTT. Translated: CASSRGLAGSADTQYF.

The chain couples TRBV27 to TRBJ1-1; D may be TRBD1 (5 bases). CDR3 length: 14 amino acids. Between the trimmed V and J ends, which lost 0 bases and 8 bases, there was a span of 13 bases. Germline CDR1 and CDR2: MNHEY and SMNVEV (reference sequence). CDR3 sequence: CASSLSSRPGEAFF. The CDR3, as DNA: TGTGCCAGCAGTTTATCGAGCAGGCCAGGGGAAGCTTTCTTT.

This clone appeared a single time. V is TRBV9 and J is TRBJ2-3; TRBD2 aligns across 10 bases. The CDR3 extends over 17 amino acids. V shed 0 bases and J 2 bases; nucleotides not matched to a gene: 6. CDR1 is SGDLS, CDR2 YYNGEE, per germline. The CDR3 spells CASSVGLAGDFTDTQYF. The CDR3 DNA follows: TGTGCCAGCAGCGTAGGGCTAGCGGGGGACTTCACAGATACGCAGTATTTT. Full variable domain (outside the CDR3, taken from reference TRBV9 and TRBJ2-3): DSGVTQTPKHLITATGQRVTLRCSPRSGDLSVYWYQQSLDQGLQFLIQYYNGEERAKGNILERFSAQQFPDLHSELNLSSLELGDSALYFCASSVGLAGDFTDTQYFGPGTRLTVL.

This sequence joins TRBV2 and TRBJ1-2, with D tentatively TRBD1 (5 bases). Trimming removed 1 base from V and 3 bases from J, with 12 bases in between. From germline, CDR1 is SNHLY and CDR2 FYNNEI. The CDR3 contains 15 residues. This CDR3 reads CASSEGAGIYYGYTF. DNA for the CDR3: TGTGCCAGCAGTGAAGGCGCAGGGATATACTATGGCTACACCTTC.

This clone came up once. This chain links TRBV29-1 with TRBJ2-7; 11 nucleotides agree with TRBD1. Germline CDR1 is SQVTM and CDR2 is ANQGSEA. The CDR3 spans 16 residues. V lost 1 base to trimming and J lost 4 bases; unmatched junction nucleotides: 9. The CDR3 nucleotides are TGCAGCGTTGAAGCTGAATCCGGGACAGGGGGTTACGAGCAGTACTTC. This encodes CSVEAESGTGGYEQYF.

The CDR3 nucleotides read TGCGCCAGCAGCCAACCTGACAGGGATAATGAAAAACTGTTTTTT. Translated, it gives CASSQPDRDNEKLFF. This chain joins TRBV5-1 and TRBJ1-4; 7 bases are a match to TRBD1. V lost 4 bases and J lost 4; bases outside the gene matches: 7. Germline V gene sequence: CDR1 SGHRS, CDR2 YFSETQ. The CDR3 loop spans 15 amino acids.

The chain uses TRBV18 and TRBJ1-1; D might be TRBD1 (6 bases). V was pared by 4 bases and J by 2 bases, with 8 bases between. The CDR3 length is 13 residues. Germline loops: CDR1 KGHSH, CDR2 LQKENI. In nucleotides, the CDR3 is TGTGCCAGCTCACGACAGGACAACACTGAAGCTTTCTTT. Its protein is CASSRQDNTEAFF.

The CDR3 is CASSLGQGSTRNSPLHF. As DNA, the CDR3 is TGTGCCAGCAGCTTGGGACAGGGTTCGACTAGGAATTCACCCCTCCACTTT. The rearrangement joins TRBV5-4 to TRBJ1-6, with 7 bases lining up with TRBD1. V was pared by 0 bases and J by 7 bases, with 10 bases of the junction left unmatched. Germline V gives CDR1 SGHNT, CDR2 YYREEE (reference sequence). CDR3 length: 17 residues. Looking up the rest from reference TRBV5-4 and TRBJ1-6 gives the full variable domain: ETGVTQSPTHLIKTRGQQVTLRCSSQSGHNTVSWYQQALGQGPQFIFQYYREEENGRGNFPPRFSGLQFPNYSSELNVNALELDDSALYLCASSLGQGSTRNSPLHFGNGTRLTVT.

This chain links TRBV9 with TRBJ2-1; weak D call: TRBD2 (6 bases). The CDR3 contains 15 residues. V dropped 2 bases and J dropped 5 bases, with 14 bases sitting between them. Per germline, CDR1 SGDLS and CDR2 YYNGEE. CDR3 residues: CASSVLNGGDNEQFF. The CDR3 DNA reads as TGTGCCAGCAGCGTTTTAAACGGAGGGGACAATGAGCAGTTCTTC.

The V call is TRBV2, the J call TRBJ2-3; 7 bases agree with TRBD1. The CDR3 contains 15 residues. The V gene's germline CDR1 is SNHLY and CDR2 FYNNEI. After removal of 2 bases from V and 2 bases from J, the junction contained 4 bases not matched to a gene. CDR3 in amino acids: CASSERGRDTDTQYF. As DNA, the CDR3 is TGTGCCAGCAGTGAAAGGGGGCGCGACACAGATACGCAGTATTTT.

V is TRBV5-1 and J is TRBJ1-1; D unresolved. The CDR3 is 13 residues long. Germline CDR1 and CDR2: SGHRS and YFSETQ. Deletions cut 6 bases from V and 4 bases from J, with 13 bases between. This chain's CDR3 is CASTSPGVTEAFF. The CDR3, as DNA: TGCGCCAGCACCTCACCCGGGGTCACTGAAGCTTTCTTT.

Written as DNA, the CDR3 is TGTGCCAGCAGTTTTCCGGGACTAGCGAGGTACGAGCAGTACTTC. This gives the protein CASSFPGLARYEQYF. J is TRBJ2-7 and V is TRBV28; 10 nucleotides agree with TRBD2. The germline gives CDR1 MDHEN, CDR2 SYDVKM. Trimming at V came to 3 bases and at J to 4 bases, leaving 6 bases not matched to a gene. The CDR3 is 15 residues long.